Listed below are T cell receptor beta chains from one sample, sequenced in a study of cytomegalovirus exposure and HLA in healthy donors. Sequenced by immunoSEQ multiplex PCR; TCRdb stores in-frame clones only, minus some. In the table there are 170,000 or so clones, under 90% of which are singletons. The sample taken for sequencing was PBMCs. Every receptor here comes from a man aged 30-40 years in good health and CMV-seropositive. CDR3s include the opening cysteine and the closing phenylalanine or tryptophan. D genes are given only for firm matches.

d_gene	v_gene	j_gene	CDR3nt	CDR3aa
TRBD1	TRBV7-2	TRBJ1-4	TGTGCCAGCAGCCCCCGTTATGAGACAGGGGATGAAAAACTGTTTTTT	CASSPRYETGDEKLFF
-	TRBV5-8	TRBJ2-5	TGTGCCAGCAGCCTATGGACTATCCAAGAGACCCAGTACTTC	CASSLWTIQETQYF
TRBD1	TRBV5-1	TRBJ2-7	TGCGCCAGCAGCACCAGGACAGGCTACGAGCAGTACTTC	CASSTRTGYEQYF
-	TRBV28	TRBJ1-2	TGTGCCAGCCTGACAGGCTATGGCTACACCTTC	CASLTGYGYTF
TRBD2	TRBV5-6	TRBJ2-3	TGTGCCAGCAGCTTGGCGACTAGCGGGGGGTGGGGCACAGATACGCAGTATTTT	CASSLATSGGWGTDTQYF
TRBD2	TRBV6-1	TRBJ2-2	TGTGCCGGGTCTCCGGGGCTAGCGGACCCCGGGGAGCTGTTTTTT	CAGSPGLADPGELFF
-	TRBV18	TRBJ1-2	TGTGCCAGCTCACCCTTCCAGCAGGGCGGCTATGGCTACACCTTC	CASSPFQQGGYGYTF
TRBD1	TRBV27	TRBJ1-2	TGTGCCAGCAGTTCGACAGGGACCCGGTACTCTGGCTACACCTTC	CASSSTGTRYSGYTF
-	TRBV5-6	TRBJ2-5	TGTGCCAGCAGCCGGTTTTCGCAAGAGACCCAGTACTTC	CASSRFSQETQYF
TRBD2	TRBV27	TRBJ2-7	TGTGCCAGCAGTCCTACTAGCGGGCGAGGATTCTCCTACGAGCAGTACTTC	CASSPTSGRGFSYEQYF
-	TRBV27	TRBJ1-1	TGTGCCAGCACCCCGGGCAGGGCTAACACTGAAGCTTTCTTT	CASTPGRANTEAFF
TRBD1	TRBV11-2	TRBJ1-1	TGTGCCAGCAGCTCCCGACAGGGCTCGCACACTGAAGCTTTCTTT	CASSSRQGSHTEAFF
-	TRBV9	TRBJ2-1	TGTGCCAGCAGCCAAAGGGACTTTGCAAGCTCCTACAATGAGCAGTTCTTC	CASSQRDFASSYNEQFF
TRBD2	TRBV5-1	TRBJ2-5	TGCGCCAGCAGCGCGGGGGGGGTGGGTCAAGAGACCCAGTACTTC	CASSAGGVGQETQYF
-	TRBV15	TRBJ1-5	TGTGCCACCAGCAGAGATTTAGGGGGCAATCAGCCCCAGCATTTT	CATSRDLGGNQPQHF
-	TRBV10-1	TRBJ2-1	TGCGCCAGCAGTACGGGGCAGGGGAATGAGCAGTTCTTC	CASSTGQGNEQFF
-	TRBV11-2	TRBJ2-7	TGTGCCAGCGGGGGCTCCAGTTCTCAGTACTTC	CASGGSSSQYF
TRBD1	TRBV11-3	TRBJ2-3	TGTGCCAGCAGCCCCCGGACAGGGAAGACAGATACGCAGTATTTT	CASSPRTGKTDTQYF
TRBD1	TRBV12-5	TRBJ2-7	TGTGCTAGTGGTTTGGTCCTCAGGGGGCGCGTTCACGAGCAGTACTTC	CASGLVLRGRVHEQYF
TRBD2	TRBV7-6	TRBJ2-1	TGTGCCAGCAGCTTAGGGACTAGTTCCCATGAGCAGTTCTTC	CASSLGTSSHEQFF
TRBD1	TRBV6-5	TRBJ2-7	TGTGCCAGCAGTTACTCGGCGCAGGGGGCCTACGAGCAGTACTTC	CASSYSAQGAYEQYF
TRBD1	TRBV27	TRBJ2-6	TGTGCCAGCAGTCAACCGGGACAGGGAAGTTCTGGGGCCAACGTCCTGACTTTC	CASSQPGQGSSGANVLTF
-	TRBV18	TRBJ2-3	TGTGCCAGCTCACCCCTCACTAGCACAGATACGCAGTATTTT	CASSPLTSTDTQYF
-	TRBV9	TRBJ2-3	TGTGCCAGCAGCGTAGATGGGCGGGGTACCACAGATACGCAGTATTTT	CASSVDGRGTTDTQYF
-	TRBV27	TRBJ2-7	TGTGCCAGCAGTTTCCCCGGGAGATCAACCTACGAGCAGTACTTC	CASSFPGRSTYEQYF
TRBD2	TRBV7-2	TRBJ2-3	TGTGCCAGCAGCCTGTTAGCGGGAGGCACAGATACGCAGTATTTT	CASSLLAGGTDTQYF
TRBD2	TRBV4-2	TRBJ2-5	TGTGCCAGCAGCCTAGGGACTAGCGGGGGGGCCGGGGAGACCCAGTACTTC	CASSLGTSGGAGETQYF
TRBD1	TRBV6-4	TRBJ1-2	TGTGCCAGCAGCCGGGACAGGGGTTTTGGCTACACCTTC	CASSRDRGFGYTF